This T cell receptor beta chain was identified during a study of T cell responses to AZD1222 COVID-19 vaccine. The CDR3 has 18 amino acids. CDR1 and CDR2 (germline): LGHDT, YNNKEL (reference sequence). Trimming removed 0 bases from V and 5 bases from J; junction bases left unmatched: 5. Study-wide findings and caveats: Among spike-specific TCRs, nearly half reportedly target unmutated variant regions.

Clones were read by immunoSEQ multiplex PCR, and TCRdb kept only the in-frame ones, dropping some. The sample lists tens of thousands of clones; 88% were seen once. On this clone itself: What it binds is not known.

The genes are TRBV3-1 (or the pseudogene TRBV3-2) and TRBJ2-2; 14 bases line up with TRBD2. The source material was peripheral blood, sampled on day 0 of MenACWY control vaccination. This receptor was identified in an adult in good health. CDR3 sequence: CASSQEMGTSGRTGELFF. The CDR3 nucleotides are TGTGCCAGCAGCCAAGAAATGGGGACTAGCGGGAGAACCGGGGAGCTGTTTTTT.